This T cell receptor (beta chain) derives from a study of blood T cell repertoires in COVID-19. Study-level background: PBMCs, B-cell-depleted T cells, or T cells provided the cDNA or gDNA that made up the material.

In the authors' methods: Amplification of reference gene primers was used by the study to estimate nucleated cell counts. Data came from immunoSEQ multiplex PCR; TCRdb stores just in-frame clones and leaves some out. The D gene and trimming were derived from the DNA, and the V and J assignments and clone size from that table. The data hold under 65,000 clones, with roughly 87% observed a single time. Patients of the Seattle cohort, enrolled during active infection, were followed longitudinally. The sequenced sample consisted of peripheral blood. The sequence was collected from a woman older than 75 with COVID-19, enrolled during active disease.

The CDR3 DNA reads as TGTGCCATCAGTGAATCTTCAGGGAATGGCTACACCTTC. Its protein product is CAISESSGNGYTF. The chain uses TRBV10-3 and TRBJ1-2; maybe TRBD1 (5 bases). Germline-derived CDR1 and CDR2 are ENHRY and SYGVKD. CDR3 size: 13 residues. Trimming pared 3 bases from V and 6 bases from J, leaving 11 bases between.